What follows is one T cell receptor beta chain and its context. Its antigen is as yet unknown. This sample was taken from a study of CXCR3-negative and CXCR3-positive naive CD8 T cells. Study observations and caveats: TCR interaction strength was inferred from TRB CDR3 physicochemistry, as CD5 matched across naive subsets.

Libraries were UMI-labeled 5' RACE TRB cDNA. After re-calling the 5' RACE reads, TCRdb lists one entry per CDR3 protein, DNA absent. The sample has some 130,000 distinct CDR3 sequences. CDR3 length: 13 residues. Per the germline V gene, CDR1 is MDHEN and CDR2 is SYDVKM. The specimen was naive CXCR3- CD8+ T cells from blood. Subset meaning: CD45RO-CCR7+CD27+CD95- naive CD8+ T cells lacking CXCR3 (TNR3-). The TCR sequence derives from a human donor in good health. Some clones in this sample may be carry-over from other donors' samples. The chain carries TRBV28 and TRBJ1-5. CDR3 in amino acids: CASLWRGGQPQHF. Complete variable domain (other parts from reference TRBV28 and TRBJ1-5): DVKVTQSSRYLVKRTGEKVFLECVQDMDHENMFWYRQDPGLGLRLIYFSYDVKMKEKGDIPEGYSVSREKKERFSLILESASTNQTSMYLCASLWRGGQPQHFGDGTRLSIL.